These T cell receptor beta chains were read from a single sample in a study of blood T cell repertoires in COVID-19. Assay: immunoSEQ multiplex PCR; the TCRdb copy retains only in-frame clones and omits some. Of a few hundred thousand clones listed, roughly 87% are singletons. Sequencing was carried out using PBMCs or T cells enriched from blood (not recorded which). The receptors originated from a woman aged 40 to 49 who had recovered from COVID-19. Each CDR3 is given with its conserved first and last residue. The order of the fields is J gene, clone size, V gene, D gene, CDR3 DNA, CDR3 protein. D genes are given only for firm matches. Part of the rows lack a size; the others show once, few, many or a class for expanded clones.

TRBJ2-7 - TRBV5-1 TRBD1 TGCGCCAGCAGCACGGGACAGACCCAACTCGGGCAGTACTTC CASSTGQTQLGQYF
TRBJ2-1 few TRBV7-3 - TGTGCCAGCAGCTTAATCGGCAATGAGCAGTTCTTC CASSLIGNEQFF
TRBJ2-1 - TRBV7-2 TRBD2 TGTGCCAGCAGCTCCAGCTTTAGCGGGAGGGCTAATGAGCAGTTCTTC CASSSSFSGRANEQFF
TRBJ1-6 - TRBV7-2 - TGTGCCAGCAGCTTATCCGGGGTGGGGAGCTCCTATAATTCACCCCTCCACTTT CASSLSGVGSSYNSPLHF
TRBJ2-4 - TRBV27 TRBD1 TGTGCCAGCAAATTAAGTGGGACAGGGGAAAACATTCAGTACTTC CASKLSGTGENIQYF
TRBJ1-1 - TRBV13 - TGTGCCAGCAGCAGCCGGGACTTGAACACTGAAGCTTTCTTT CASSSRDLNTEAFF
TRBJ1-1 - TRBV2 - TGTGCCAGCACGGGTTATCGTGAAGCTTTCTTT CASTGYREAFF
TRBJ1-1 - TRBV6-5 - TGTGCCAGCAGTTACGATGGGAGGGACACTGAAGCTTTCTTT CASSYDGRDTEAFF
TRBJ2-7 - TRBV20-1 - TGCAGTACAGGGACCTACGAGCAGTACTTC CSTGTYEQYF
TRBJ2-7 - TRBV21-1 - TGTGCCAGCAGCGTACCCTCGACTAGTACGGTCCACGAGCAGTACTTC CASSVPSTSTVHEQYF
TRBJ2-1 - TRBV28 TRBD1 TGTGCCAGCAGTTCGCCGGGGACAGGGCTCGTGGGCAATGAGCAGTTCTTC CASSSPGTGLVGNEQFF
TRBJ1-2 - TRBV5-1 - TGCGCCAGCAGCTTGGACAGGGTCTATGGCTACACCTTC CASSLDRVYGYTF
TRBJ2-7 - TRBV28 TRBD1 TGTGCCAGCAGGGGCTGGACAGGGCGATACGAGCAGTACTTC CASRGWTGRYEQYF
TRBJ2-2 - TRBV2 - TGTGCCAGCAGTCAACTTAACACCGGGGAGCTGTTTTTT CASSQLNTGELFF
TRBJ2-7 - TRBV7-6 TRBD2 TGTGCCAGCAGCTTAGTTGGTAGCGGGGAGGTCTACGAGCAGTACTTC CASSLVGSGEVYEQYF
TRBJ1-1 - TRBV11-3 - TGTGCCAGCAGCTTAACAACGAACACTGAAGCTTTCTTT CASSLTTNTEAFF
TRBJ1-2 few TRBV11-2 TRBD1 TGTGCCAGCAGCACCCCCCCGGGACAGGGCACCGTCGAGGATGGCTACACCTTC CASSTPPGQGTVEDGYTF
TRBJ2-5 - TRBV2 - TGTGCCAGCAGTGAATCCCGGGTCGAGACCCAGTACTTC CASSESRVETQYF
TRBJ1-2 - TRBV7-9 - TGTGCCAGCAGCTTAACTGGGGGGGTGAACACCTTC CASSLTGGVNTF
TRBJ1-5 - TRBV4-1 - TGCGCCAGCAGCCCATCTCCCCCGGAGCAGCCCCAGCATTTT CASSPSPPEQPQHF
TRBJ1-4 once TRBV5-1 - TGCGCCAGCAGCTTGGGACAGGCAGGCGAAAAACTGTTTTTT CASSLGQAGEKLFF
TRBJ1-2 - TRBV9 - TGTGCCAGCAGCGTAGTGGAACAGGTTGATGGCTACACCTTC CASSVVEQVDGYTF
TRBJ2-7 once TRBV2 TRBD2 TGTGCCGGCGGGACTAGCAGCTACGAGCAGTACTTC CAGGTSSYEQYF
TRBJ2-7 - TRBV7-9 - TGTGCCAGCAGCCCTCTCGGAGTAGCGGAGAAAAGGGAGCAGTACTTC CASSPLGVAEKREQYF
TRBJ1-2 - TRBV21-1 - TGTGCCAGCAGCACTAAGGGACAAGCTAACTATGGCTACACCTTC CASSTKGQANYGYTF